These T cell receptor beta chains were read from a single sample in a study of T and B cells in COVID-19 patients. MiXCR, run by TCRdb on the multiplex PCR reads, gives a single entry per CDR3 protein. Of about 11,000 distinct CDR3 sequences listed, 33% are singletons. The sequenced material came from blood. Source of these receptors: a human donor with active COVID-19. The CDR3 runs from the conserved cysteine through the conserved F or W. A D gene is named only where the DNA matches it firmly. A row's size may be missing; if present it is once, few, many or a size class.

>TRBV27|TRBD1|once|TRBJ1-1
CASSLQGRNTEAFF
TGTGCCAGCAGCCTACAGGGGAGGAACACTGAAGCTTTCTTT
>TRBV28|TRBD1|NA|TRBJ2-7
CASSQPSTGLGSEQYF
TGTGCCAGCAGCCAACCGTCGACAGGGTTGGGCTCCGAGCAGTACTTC
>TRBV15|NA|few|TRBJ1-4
CATNNLRSDEKLFF
TGTGCCACCAACAATCTCCGAAGCGATGAAAAACTGTTTTTT
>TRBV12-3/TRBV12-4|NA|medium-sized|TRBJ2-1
CASSLDRYNEQFF
TGTGCCAGCAGTTTAGACAGGTACAATGAGCAGTTCTTC
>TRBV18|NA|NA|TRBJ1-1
CASSPARENTEAFF
TGTGCCAGCTCACCGGCAAGGGAGAACACTGAAGCTTTCTTT
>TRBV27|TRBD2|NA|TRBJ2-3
CASSSGTSGVDTQYF
TGTGCCAGCAGTTCCGGGACTAGCGGGGTGGATACGCAGTATTTT
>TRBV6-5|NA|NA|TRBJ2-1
CASSYSDSSSYNEQFF
TGTGCCAGCAGTTACTCGGACAGTAGCTCCTACAATGAGCAGTTCTTC
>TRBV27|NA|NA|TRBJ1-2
CASSFISRGAGYGYTF
TGTGCCAGCAGTTTTATTTCTCGGGGGGCGGGGTATGGCTACACCTTC
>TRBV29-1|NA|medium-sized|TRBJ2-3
CSVEAARTDTQYF
TGCAGCGTTGAGGCGGCAAGGACAGATACGCAGTATTTT
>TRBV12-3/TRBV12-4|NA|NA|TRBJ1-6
CASSPPGNFPLHF
TGTGCCAGCAGTCCCCCGGGAAACTTTCCCCTCCACTTT
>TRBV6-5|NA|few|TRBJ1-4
CASKTGTRNEKLFF
TGTGCCAGCAAAACCGGGACAAGAAATGAAAAACTGTTTTTT
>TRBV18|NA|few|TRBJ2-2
CAGAPGRNTGELFF
TGTGCCGGCGCACCGGGAAGGAACACCGGGGAGCTGTTTTTT
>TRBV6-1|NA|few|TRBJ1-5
CASSVQLSNQPQHF
TGTGCCAGCAGTGTACAGCTTAGCAATCAGCCCCAGCATTTT
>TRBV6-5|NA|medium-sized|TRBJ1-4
CASSYSETPNEKLFF
TGTGCCAGCAGTTATTCAGAAACACCTAATGAAAAACTGTTTTTT
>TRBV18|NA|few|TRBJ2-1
CASSPGGQLRF
TGTGCCAGCTCACCGGGGGGACAGCTCCGCTTC
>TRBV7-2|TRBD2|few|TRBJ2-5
CASSLWEGTQYF
TGTGCCAGCAGCCTCTGGGAGGGGACCCAGTACTTC
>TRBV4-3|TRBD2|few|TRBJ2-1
CASSSRTSGGGDEQFF
TGCGCCAGCAGCTCACGGACTAGCGGGGGTGGGGATGAGCAGTTCTTC
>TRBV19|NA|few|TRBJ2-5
CATSQDFQETQYF
TGTGCCACCTCACAGGACTTCCAAGAGACCCAGTACTTC
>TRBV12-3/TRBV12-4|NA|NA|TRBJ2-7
CASSPLGSIYEQYF
TGTGCCAGCAGCCCCCTGGGGAGTATCTACGAGCAGTACTTC
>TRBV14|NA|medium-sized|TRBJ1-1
CASSQDRREAFF
TGTGCCAGCAGCCAAGATCGCAGGGAGGCTTTCTTT
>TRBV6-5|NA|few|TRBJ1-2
CASSYAGGGYTF
TGTGCCAGCAGTTACGCGGGGGGTGGCTACACCTTC
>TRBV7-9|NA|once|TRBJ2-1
CASSLDPGNEQFF
TGTGCCAGCAGCTTAGATCCGGGCAATGAGCAGTTCTTC
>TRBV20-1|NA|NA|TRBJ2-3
CSADTGEGTDTQYF
TGCAGTGCTGACACGGGGGAAGGCACAGATACGCAGTATTTT
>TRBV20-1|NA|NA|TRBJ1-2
CSARGRFPNYGYTF
TGCAGTGCTAGAGGCAGATTTCCTAACTATGGCTACACCTTC
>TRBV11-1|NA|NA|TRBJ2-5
CASSLGPGRGETQYF
TGTGCCAGCAGCTTAGGACCAGGGAGAGGGGAGACCCAGTACTTC
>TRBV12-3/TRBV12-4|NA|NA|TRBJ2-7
CASSSRGSSYEQYF
TGTGCCAGCAGTTCCCGGGGTAGCTCCTACGAGCAGTACTTC
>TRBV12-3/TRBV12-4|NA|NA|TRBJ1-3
CASSFGRDSNTIYF
TGTGCCAGCAGTTTCGGCAGGGATAGCAACACCATATATTTT
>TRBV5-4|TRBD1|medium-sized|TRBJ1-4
CASSLETGADEKLFF
TGTGCCAGCAGCTTGGAGACAGGGGCGGATGAAAAACTGTTTTTT
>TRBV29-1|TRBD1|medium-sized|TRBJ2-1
CSVEQGAVSYNEQFF
TGCAGCGTAGAACAGGGGGCGGTTTCCTACAATGAGCAGTTCTTC
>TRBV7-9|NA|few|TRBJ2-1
CASSSDGGNEQFF
TGTGCCAGCAGCTCCGACGGGGGCAATGAGCAGTTCTTC
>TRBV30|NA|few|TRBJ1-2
CAWSVGTWNGGYTF
TGTGCCTGGAGTGTAGGGACCTGGAATGGAGGCTACACCTTC
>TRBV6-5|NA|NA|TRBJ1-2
CASTLSVSGSNYGYTF
TGTGCCAGCACCTTGAGCGTCTCGGGATCTAACTATGGCTACACCTTC
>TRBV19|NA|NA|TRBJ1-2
CASSIDETQGLSYTF
TGTGCCAGTAGTATAGATGAGACACAGGGCCTGAGCTACACCTTC
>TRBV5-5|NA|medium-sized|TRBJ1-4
CASSLGGLKEKLFF
TGTGCCAGCAGCTTGGGAGGTCTGAAGGAAAAACTGTTTTTT
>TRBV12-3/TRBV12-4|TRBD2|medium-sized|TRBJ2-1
CASSFSGGDEQFF
TGTGCCAGCAGTTTCAGCGGGGGGGATGAGCAGTTCTTC
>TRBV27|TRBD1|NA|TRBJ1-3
CASSLGQSSGNTIYF
TGTGCCAGCAGTTTGGGACAGAGCTCTGGAAACACCATATATTTT
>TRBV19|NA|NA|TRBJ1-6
CASSNLLGSPLHF
TGTGCCAGTAGTAACTTACTGGGTTCACCCCTCCACTTT
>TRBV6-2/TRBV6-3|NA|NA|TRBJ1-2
CAISGGAGYTF
TGTGCCATCAGTGGTGGGGCTGGCTACACCTTC
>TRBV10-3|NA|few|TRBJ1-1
CAISGGDGSEAFF
TGTGCCATCAGTGGGGGGGACGGTTCTGAAGCTTTCTTT
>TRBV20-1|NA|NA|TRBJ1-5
CSAATIPNFYQPQHF
TGCAGTGCCGCGACAATCCCGAATTTTTATCAGCCCCAGCATTTT
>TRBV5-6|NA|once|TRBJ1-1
CASSLAGRVTDTEAFF
TGCGCCAGCAGCTTGGCGGGCAGGGTGACGGACACTGAAGCTTTCTTT
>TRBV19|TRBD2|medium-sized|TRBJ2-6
CASSIDLGGSGANVLTF
TGTGCCAGTAGTATAGATCTGGGAGGGTCTGGGGCCAACGTCCTGACTTTC
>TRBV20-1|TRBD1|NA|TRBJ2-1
CSAFDRVGNEQFF
TGCAGTGCCTTCGACAGGGTTGGGAATGAGCAGTTCTTC
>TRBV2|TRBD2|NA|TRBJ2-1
CASSGLVDNEQFF
TGTGCCAGCTCCGGACTAGTAGACAATGAGCAGTTCTTC
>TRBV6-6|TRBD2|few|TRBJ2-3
CASSYIHLVGTSGGTSYTYTQYF
TGTGCCAGCAGTTACATCCACCTCGTCGGGACTAGCGGGGGGACCTCATACACATATACGCAGTATTTT
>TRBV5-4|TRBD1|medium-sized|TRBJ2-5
CASSLGQGAQTQYF
TGTGCCAGCAGCTTGGGACAGGGGGCCCAGACCCAGTACTTC
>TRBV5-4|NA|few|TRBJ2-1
CASSSPSGGTNYNEQFF
TGTGCCAGCAGCTCCCCCTCCGGAGGGACCAACTACAATGAGCAGTTCTTC
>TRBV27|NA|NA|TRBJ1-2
CASSLTGSLYGYTF
TGTGCCAGCAGTTTGACAGGAAGCCTCTATGGCTACACCTTC
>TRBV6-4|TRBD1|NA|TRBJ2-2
CASSGGQRGTGELFF
TGTGCCAGCAGTGGGGGACAGAGGGGCACCGGGGAGCTGTTTTTT
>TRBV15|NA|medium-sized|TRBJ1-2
CATGSDKNYGYTF
TGTGCCACCGGGTCGGACAAAAACTATGGCTACACCTTC
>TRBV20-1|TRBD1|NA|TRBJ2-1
CSANKDRAIYNEQFF
TGCAGTGCTAATAAAGACAGGGCAATCTACAATGAGCAGTTCTTC
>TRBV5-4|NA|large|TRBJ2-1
CASSFDWGIRGQFF
TGTGCCAGCAGCTTTGATTGGGGGATAAGGGGGCAGTTCTTC
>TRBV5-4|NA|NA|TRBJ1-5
CASSLANNNQPQHF
TGTGCCAGCAGCTTGGCGAATAATAATCAGCCCCAGCATTTT